These T cell receptor beta chains were read from a single sample in a study of T cell responses to AZD1222 COVID-19 vaccine. Sequenced by immunoSEQ multiplex PCR; TCRdb stores in-frame clones only, minus some. The sample gives approximately 180,000 clones, about 88% of which show up once; approximately 1.6% is in the top ten. The sequencing here drew on peripheral blood, taken on day 0 of AZD1222 vaccination. The receptors originated from an adult in good health. CDR3s include the opening cysteine and the closing phenylalanine or tryptophan. D genes are given only for firm matches. Clone size is stated in some rows and not others, as once, few, many or a class when expanded.

v_gene	d_gene	j_gene	abundance	CDR3nt	CDR3aa
TRBV10-3	TRBD1	TRBJ1-2	NA	TGTGCCATCGCGAACGACAGGGGAAACTATGGCTACACCTTC	CAIANDRGNYGYTF
TRBV11-2	TRBD2	TRBJ2-5	few	TGTGCTGGCGGGGGGGCCGGAGAGACCCAGTACTTC	CAGGGAGETQYF
TRBV7-2	NA	TRBJ1-6	NA	TGTGCCAGCAGCTTAAGGGCAGAGGCAAATTCACCCCTCCACTTT	CASSLRAEANSPLHF
TRBV30	TRBD1	TRBJ1-5	NA	TGTGCCTGGAGTCATGGACAGGGGCCCCAGCATTTT	CAWSHGQGPQHF
TRBV12-5	TRBD1	TRBJ1-1	NA	TGTGCTAGTGGTTCCCCGCCGACAGGGGAAGCTTTCTTT	CASGSPPTGEAFF
TRBV5-6	NA	TRBJ1-3	NA	TGTGCCAGCAGCGGTCAAATCCCCTACTCTGGAAACACCATATATTTT	CASSGQIPYSGNTIYF
TRBV7-2	TRBD1	TRBJ1-5	NA	TGTGCCAGCAGCCCAGGGACAGGGGGGAGAGTAGTTCAGCCCCAGCATTTT	CASSPGTGGRVVQPQHF
TRBV3-1/TRBV3-2	NA	TRBJ2-3	NA	TGTGCCAGCAGCCCCTTTGACACAGATACGCAGTATTTT	CASSPFDTDTQYF
TRBV20-1	NA	TRBJ2-3	NA	TGCAGTGCTAGAGATACCCTTCCGCAGTATTTT	CSARDTLPQYF
TRBV10-3	NA	TRBJ1-3	NA	TGTGCCATCAGTGAACGCTCTGGAAACACCATATATTTT	CAISERSGNTIYF
TRBV19	NA	TRBJ1-5	once	TGTGCCAGTGATAGCAGGAGCAATCAGCCCCAGCATTTT	CASDSRSNQPQHF
TRBV14	NA	TRBJ2-2	NA	TGTGCCAGCAGCCTACTGGGCAGGCCCAATGGCGGGGAGCTGTTTTTT	CASSLLGRPNGGELFF
TRBV9	NA	TRBJ1-4	NA	TGTGCCAGCAGCGCCGCGGCGGGGGGGACGGGAAATGAAAAACTGTTTTTT	CASSAAAGGTGNEKLFF
TRBV29-1	TRBD2	TRBJ2-7	NA	TGCAGCGCCTCTAGACTAGCGGGAGCGTACGAGCAGTACTTC	CSASRLAGAYEQYF
TRBV30	NA	TRBJ1-2	NA	TGTGCCTGGAGTAGGCAGTTCTATGGCTACACCTTC	CAWSRQFYGYTF
TRBV5-4	NA	TRBJ2-3	NA	TGTGCCAGCAGCTTGCGGGCAGGGGGGAGGACAGATACGCAGTATTTT	CASSLRAGGRTDTQYF